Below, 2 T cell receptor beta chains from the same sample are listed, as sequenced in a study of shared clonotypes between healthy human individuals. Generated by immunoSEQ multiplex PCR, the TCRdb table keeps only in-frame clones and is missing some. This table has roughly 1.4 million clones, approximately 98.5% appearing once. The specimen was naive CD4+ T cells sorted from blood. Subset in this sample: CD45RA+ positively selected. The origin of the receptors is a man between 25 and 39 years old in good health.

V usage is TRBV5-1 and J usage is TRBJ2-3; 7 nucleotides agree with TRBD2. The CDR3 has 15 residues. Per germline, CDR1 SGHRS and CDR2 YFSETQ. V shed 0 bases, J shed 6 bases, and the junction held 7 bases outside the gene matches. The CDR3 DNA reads TGCGCCAGCAGCTTGGAGCCTAGCGGAGTGGATACGCAGTATTTT. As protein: CASSLEPSGVDTQYF.

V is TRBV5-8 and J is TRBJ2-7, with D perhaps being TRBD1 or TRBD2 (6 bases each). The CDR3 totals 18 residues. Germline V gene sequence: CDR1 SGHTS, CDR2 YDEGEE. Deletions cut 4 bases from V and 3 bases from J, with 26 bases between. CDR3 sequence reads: CASSRGPLTVSGDYEQYF. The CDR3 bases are TGTGCCAGCAGCCGGGGGCCCCTTACAGTCTCGGGCGACTACGAGCAGTACTTC.